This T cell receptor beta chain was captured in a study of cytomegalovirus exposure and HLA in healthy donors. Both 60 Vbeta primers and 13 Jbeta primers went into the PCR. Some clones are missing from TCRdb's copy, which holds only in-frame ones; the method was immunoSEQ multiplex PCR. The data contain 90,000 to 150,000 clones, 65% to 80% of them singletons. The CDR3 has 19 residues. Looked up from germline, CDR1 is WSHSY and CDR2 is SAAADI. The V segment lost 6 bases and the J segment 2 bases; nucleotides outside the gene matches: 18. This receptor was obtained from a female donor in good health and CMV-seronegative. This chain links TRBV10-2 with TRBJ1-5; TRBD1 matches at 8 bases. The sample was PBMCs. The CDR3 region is CASSSTGGVGVGGNQPQHF. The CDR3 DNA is TGCGCCAGCAGCTCTACAGGGGGGGTAGGAGTGGGGGGCAATCAGCCCCAGCATTTT.